This TCR beta chain was retrieved from a study of Graves' ophthalmopathy and Graves' hyperthyroidism. Amplified material comprised TCR beta CDR3 regions derived from RNA transcripts. HTBI primers served in a first-round RT-PCR, which a second-round multiplex PCR followed. TCRdb processed the multiplex PCR reads anew with MiXCR; each CDR3 protein has one entry. This sample carries about 620,000 distinct CDR3 sequences, roughly 20% of them seen once, and the ten largest clones take roughly 6.9%. The hyperthyroidism patients, aged 18 to 65, had been newly diagnosed, with under 2 months' duration. Germline V gives CDR1 SQVTM, CDR2 ANQGSEA. Trimming shortened V by 3 bases and J by 1 base, and 9 bases separated the two germline ends. This CDR3 region has 13 residues.

This clonotype originated in a woman in her late teens or twenties with stable Graves' hyperthyroidism. Some clones in this sample may be carry-over from other donors' samples. The V gene is TRBV29-1, the J gene TRBJ1-1; D may be TRBD1 (5 bases). The material sequenced was peripheral blood. DNA for the CDR3: TGCAGCGTTGACGGACAAACGAACACTGAAGCTTTCTTT. Protein product: CSVDGQTNTEAFF.